Each of the 9 T cell receptor beta chains below was sequenced from the same sample in a study of technical replicates of blood from a handful of donors. Only in-frame clones appear in the TCRdb table, and some are missing; sequencing was by immunoSEQ multiplex PCR. This table has roughly 80,000 clones, 96% appearing once. The sequenced sample consisted of T cells isolated from PBMCs. All receptors come from a human donor in good health.

The J gene is TRBJ2-7, the V gene TRBV13, with 9 positions matching TRBD2. The CDR3 has 14 amino acids. The germline gives CDR1 PRHDT, CDR2 FYEKMQ (reference sequence). V gave up 6 bases and J gave up 0 bases; unmatched junction bases: 3. CDR3 nucleotide sequence: TGTGCCAGCAGAGGGACTAGCATCTCCTACGAGCAGTACTTC. It specifies CASRGTSISYEQYF.

The chain joins TRBV9 to TRBJ2-2; a possible D gene is TRBD2 (8 bases). Looked up from germline, CDR1 is SGDLS and CDR2 is YYNGEE. V dropped 3 bases and J dropped 2 bases, with 14 bases sitting between them. The CDR3 extends over 16 amino acids. CDR3 residues: CASSARGDSNTGELFF. The CDR3, as DNA: TGTGCCAGCAGCGCGCGGGGGGACAGTAACACCGGGGAGCTGTTTTTT. Full variable domain (remainder filled in from reference TRBV9 and TRBJ2-2): DSGVTQTPKHLITATGQRVTLRCSPRSGDLSVYWYQQSLDQGLQFLIQYYNGEERAKGNILERFSAQQFPDLHSELNLSSLELGDSALYFCASSARGDSNTGELFFGEGSRLTVL.

The chain uses TRBV7-8 and TRBJ2-7; 10 nucleotides line up with TRBD1. This CDR3 comprises 15 residues. Trimming at V came to 5 bases and at J to 4 bases, leaving 8 bases not matched to a gene. Germline loops: CDR1 SGHVS, CDR2 FQNEAQ. This CDR3 is CASSRTGTGVYEQYF. The CDR3 region has the DNA TGTGCCAGCAGCCGGACCGGGACAGGGGTGTACGAGCAGTACTTC.

The chain is built from TRBV30 and TRBJ1-3; D ambiguous. Between the trimmed V and J ends, which lost 3 bases and 0 bases, there was a span of 9 bases. The CDR3 is 14 amino acids. Germline V gene sequence: CDR1 GTSNPN, CDR2 SVGIG (reference sequence). The CDR3, as DNA: TGTGCCTGGAGGTATGCGGGCTCTGGAAACACCATATATTTT. Protein sequence: CAWRYAGSGNTIYF.

The chain is built from TRBV27 and TRBJ2-1, with 11 nucleotides matching TRBD2. The CDR3 length is 18 residues. The germline V gene encodes CDR1 MNHEY and CDR2 SMNVEV (reference sequence). V was pared by 2 bases and J by 7 bases, with 13 bases of the junction left unmatched. The CDR3 here is CASSLGGRLAGRGNEQFF. In DNA form, the CDR3 reads TGTGCCAGCAGTTTAGGAGGACGACTAGCGGGAAGGGGTAATGAGCAGTTCTTC.

In this sample, this clone turned up once. V is TRBV4-2 and J is TRBJ2-7; 8 bases map to TRBD2. The germline V gene has CDR1 LGHNA and CDR2 YNFKEQ. With 0 bases clipped from V and 4 bases from J, the junction kept 8 bases outside the gene matches. This CDR3 contains 16 residues. This CDR3 reads CASSQEGGGYRYEQYF. The CDR3 region has the DNA TGTGCCAGCAGCCAAGAAGGCGGGGGGTATAGGTACGAGCAGTACTTC.

Notes on this clone: Other DNA sequences within the sample encode an identical CDR3. The chain combines TRBV9 with TRBJ2-6, with a weak D call TRBD2 (6 bases). In germline, CDR1 is SGDLS, CDR2 YYNGEE. The CDR3 is made up of 15 amino acids. Trimming removed 3 bases at V and 2 bases at J, with 9 bases between. CDR3 sequence reads: CASSEWGAGANVLTF. The CDR3 DNA reads as TGTGCCAGCAGCGAATGGGGGGCTGGGGCCAACGTCCTGACTTTC.

The V and J genes are TRBV2 and TRBJ2-7; weak D call: TRBD1 (5 bases). This CDR3 is 13 amino acids long. Germline CDR1 reads SNHLY; CDR2 reads FYNNEI. Trimming pared 8 bases from V and 7 bases from J, leaving 18 bases between. Here the CDR3 reads CASPPQGKGEQYF. CDR3 DNA: TGTGCCAGCCCCCCCCAGGGAAAGGGAGAGCAGTACTTC.

The chain has TRBV15 and TRBJ1-5; D call uncertain. The length of the CDR3 is 13 residues. V lost 3 bases to trimming and J lost 1 base, with 4 bases between them. Germline V CDR1 and CDR2: LNHNV, YYDKDF (reference sequence). The chain's CDR3 is CATSRASNQPQHF. The CDR3, as DNA: TGTGCCACCAGCAGGGCCAGCAATCAGCCCCAGCATTTT.